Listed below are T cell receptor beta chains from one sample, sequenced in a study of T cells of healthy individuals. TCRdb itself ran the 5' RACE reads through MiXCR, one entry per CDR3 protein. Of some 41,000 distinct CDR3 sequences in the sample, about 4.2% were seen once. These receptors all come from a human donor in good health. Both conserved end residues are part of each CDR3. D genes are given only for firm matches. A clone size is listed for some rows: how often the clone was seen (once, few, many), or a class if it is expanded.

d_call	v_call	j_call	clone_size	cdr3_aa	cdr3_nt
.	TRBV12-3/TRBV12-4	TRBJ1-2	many	CASSSRASYGYTF	TGTGCCAGCAGCTCCCGGGCCTCCTATGGCTACACCTTC
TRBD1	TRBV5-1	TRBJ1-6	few	CASSTGQGESPLHF	TGCGCCAGCAGCACCGGACAGGGGGAATCACCCCTCCACTTT
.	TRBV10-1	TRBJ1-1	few	CASSESGAGPMNTEAFF	TGCGCCAGCAGTGAGTCCGGGGCAGGCCCTATGAACACTGAAGCTTTCTTT
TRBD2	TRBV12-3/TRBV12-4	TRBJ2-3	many	CASSLQTSGVSDSTDTQYF	TGTGCCAGCAGCCTACAGACTAGCGGAGTCTCTGATAGCACAGATACGCAGTATTTT
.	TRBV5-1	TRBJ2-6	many	CASSTTQGVPGANVLTF	TGCGCCAGCTCTACCACGCAGGGAGTCCCTGGGGCCAACGTCCTGACTTTC
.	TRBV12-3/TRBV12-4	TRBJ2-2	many	CASSLAALGTGELFF	TGTGCCAGCAGCCTCGCGGCCCTAGGGACCGGGGAGCTGTTTTTT
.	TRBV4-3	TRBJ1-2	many	CASSQDWGQGLGVNYGYTF	TGCGCCAGCAGCCAAGATTGGGGACAAGGACTGGGGGTTAACTATGGCTACACCTTC
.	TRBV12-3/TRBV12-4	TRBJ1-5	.	CASSLESGVGQPQHF	TGTGCCAGCAGTTTAGAATCCGGGGTCGGGCAGCCCCAGCATTTT
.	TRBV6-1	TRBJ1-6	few	CASSEVVGNSPLHF	TGTGCCAGCAGTGAAGTGGTCGGAAATTCACCCCTCCACTTT
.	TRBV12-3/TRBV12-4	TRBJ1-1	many	CATGSEAFF	TGTGCCACGGGAAGTGAAGCTTTCTTT
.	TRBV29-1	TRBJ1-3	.	CSVARGAGNTIYF	TGCAGCGTTGCGAGGGGGGCTGGAAACACCATATATTTT
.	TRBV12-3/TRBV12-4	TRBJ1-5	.	CASSLVPHSNQPQHF	TGTGCCAGCAGTTTAGTACCCCATAGCAATCAGCCCCAGCATTTT
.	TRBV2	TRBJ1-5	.	CASNYKSNQPQHF	TGTGCCAGCAATTACAAATCCAATCAGCCCCAGCATTTT
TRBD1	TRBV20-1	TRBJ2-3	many	CSASTGTETTDTQYF	TGCAGTGCCTCTACCGGGACAGAGACCACAGATACGCAGTATTTT
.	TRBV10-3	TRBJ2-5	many	CAISPEGRVQETQYF	TGTGCCATCAGCCCAGAGGGCAGGGTTCAAGAGACCCAGTACTTC
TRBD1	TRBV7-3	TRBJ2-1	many	CASSSPGQYNEQFF	TGTGCCAGCAGCTCTCCGGGACAGTACAATGAGCAGTTCTTC
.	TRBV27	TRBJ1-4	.	CASSLSPTGGGHEKLFF	TGTGCCAGCAGTTTATCCCCCACAGGCGGGGGGCATGAAAAACTGTTTTTT
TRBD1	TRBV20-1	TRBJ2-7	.	CSARRADTGGPEQYF	TGCAGTGCTAGACGAGCCGACACAGGGGGCCCCGAGCAGTACTTC
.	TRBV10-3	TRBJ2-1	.	CAISESVLVFSADEQFF	TGTGCCATCAGTGAGTCTGTGCTGGTATTCAGCGCCGATGAGCAGTTCTTC
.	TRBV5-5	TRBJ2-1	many	CASSTGTLNEQFF	TGTGCCAGCAGCACCGGGACTCTCAATGAGCAGTTCTTC
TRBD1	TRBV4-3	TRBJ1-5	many	CASSREGEGQGACGNQPQHF	TGCGCCAGCAGCCGGGAGGGGGAGGGACAGGGGGCGTGTGGCAATCAGCCCCAGCATTTT
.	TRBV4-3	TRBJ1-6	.	CASSQDIGGPLYPPLHF	TGCGCCAGCAGCCAAGATATAGGAGGGCCGCTTTATCCACCCCTCCACTTT
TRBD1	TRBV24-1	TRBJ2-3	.	CATSKRQGPSTDTQYF	TGTGCCACCAGCAAAAGACAGGGTCCCTCCACAGATACGCAGTATTTT
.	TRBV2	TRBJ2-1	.	CASSLRPRLYNEQFF	TGTGCCAGCAGTCTTCGGCCAAGACTCTACAATGAGCAGTTCTTC
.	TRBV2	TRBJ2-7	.	CASRPGVGSYEQYF	TGTGCCAGCCGTCCAGGGGTGGGTTCCTACGAGCAGTACTTC
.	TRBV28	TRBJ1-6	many	CASSPGRGDSPLHF	TGTGCCAGCAGTCCCGGGAGAGGGGATTCACCCCTCCACTTT
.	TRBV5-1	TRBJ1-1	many	CASSLEVARGYTEAFF	TGCGCCAGCAGCTTGGAGGTGGCAAGGGGCTACACTGAAGCTTTCTTT